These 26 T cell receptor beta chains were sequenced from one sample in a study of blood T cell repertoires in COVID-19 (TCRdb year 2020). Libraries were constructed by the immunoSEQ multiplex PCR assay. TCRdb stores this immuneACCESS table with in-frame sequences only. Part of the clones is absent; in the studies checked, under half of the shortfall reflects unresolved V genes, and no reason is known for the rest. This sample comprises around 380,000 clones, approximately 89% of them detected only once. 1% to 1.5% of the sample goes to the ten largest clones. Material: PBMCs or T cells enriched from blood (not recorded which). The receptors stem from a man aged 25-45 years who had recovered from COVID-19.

The CDR3 nucleotides are TGTGCCAGCAGCCCCGGGACAGGGGGTAAAGATACGCAGTATTTT. Amino acids: CASSPGTGGKDTQYF. The chain links TRBV7-9 to TRBJ2-3, with 11 bases lining up with TRBD1. J gave up 5 bases and V 5 bases, and 6 bases lay outside the gene matches. Germline CDR1 reads SEHNR; CDR2 reads FQNEAQ (reference sequence). The CDR3 has 15 amino acids.

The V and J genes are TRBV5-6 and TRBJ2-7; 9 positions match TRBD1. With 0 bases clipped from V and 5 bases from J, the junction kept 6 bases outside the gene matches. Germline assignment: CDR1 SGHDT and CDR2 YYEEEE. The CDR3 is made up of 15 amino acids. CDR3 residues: CASSLGDRAMDEQYF. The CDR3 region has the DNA TGTGCCAGCAGCTTGGGGGACAGGGCGATGGACGAGCAGTACTTC.

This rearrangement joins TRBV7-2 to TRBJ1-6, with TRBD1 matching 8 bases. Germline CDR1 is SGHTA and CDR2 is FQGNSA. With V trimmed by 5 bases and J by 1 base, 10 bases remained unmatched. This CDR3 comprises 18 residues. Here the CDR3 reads CASSPDRGGGSYNSPLHF. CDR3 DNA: TGTGCCAGCAGCCCCGACAGGGGAGGTGGGTCCTATAATTCACCCCTCCACTTT.

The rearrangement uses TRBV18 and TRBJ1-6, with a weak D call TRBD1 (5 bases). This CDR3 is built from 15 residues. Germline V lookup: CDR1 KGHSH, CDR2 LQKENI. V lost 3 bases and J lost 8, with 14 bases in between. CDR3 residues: CASSPLSGGDSPLHF. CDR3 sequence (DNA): TGTGCCAGCTCACCTCTTTCGGGGGGTGATTCACCCCTCCACTTT.

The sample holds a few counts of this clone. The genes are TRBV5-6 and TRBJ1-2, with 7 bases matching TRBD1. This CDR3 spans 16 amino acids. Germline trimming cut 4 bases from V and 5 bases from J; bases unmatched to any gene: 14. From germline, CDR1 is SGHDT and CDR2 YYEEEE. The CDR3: CASSPRTGGKLYGYTF. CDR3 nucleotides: TGTGCCAGCAGCCCCCGGACAGGTGGGAAATTGTATGGCTACACCTTC.

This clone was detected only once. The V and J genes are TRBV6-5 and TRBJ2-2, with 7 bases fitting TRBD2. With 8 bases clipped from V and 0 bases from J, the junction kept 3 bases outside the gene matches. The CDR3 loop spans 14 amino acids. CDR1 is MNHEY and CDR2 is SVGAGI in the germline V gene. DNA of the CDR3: TGTGCCAGCGAGGGAGGGACGAACACCGGGGAGCTGTTTTTT. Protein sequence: CASEGGTNTGELFF.

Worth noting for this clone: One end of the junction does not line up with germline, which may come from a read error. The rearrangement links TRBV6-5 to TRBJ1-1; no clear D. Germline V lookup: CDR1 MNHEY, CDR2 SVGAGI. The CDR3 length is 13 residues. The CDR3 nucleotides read TGTGCCAGCAGTTACGCCGAGAACCCTGAAGCTTTCTTT. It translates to CASSYAENPEAFF.

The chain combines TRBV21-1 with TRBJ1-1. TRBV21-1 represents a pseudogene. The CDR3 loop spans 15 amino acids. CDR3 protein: CASSLRKEGRTEAFF. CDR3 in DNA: TGTGCCAGCAGCCTCCGTAAGGAGGGAAGAACTGAAGCTTTCTTT.

The CDR3 DNA reads as TGTGCCATCAGTGAGTCGGGACAGGCCGAGAGCTATGGCTACACCTTC. This gives the protein CAISESGQAESYGYTF. The genes are TRBV10-3 and TRBJ1-2, with 8 bases matching TRBD1. This CDR3 comprises 16 residues. V lost 0 bases, J lost 4 bases, and 7 bases stayed unmatched. CDR1 is ENHRY, CDR2 SYGVKD, per germline.

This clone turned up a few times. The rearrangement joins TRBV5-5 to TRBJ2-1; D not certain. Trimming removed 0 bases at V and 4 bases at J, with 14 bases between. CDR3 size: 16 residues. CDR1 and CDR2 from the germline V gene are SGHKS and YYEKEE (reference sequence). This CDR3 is CASSLVLPNPYNEQFF. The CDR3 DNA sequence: TGTGCCAGCAGCTTGGTTCTTCCTAACCCGTACAATGAGCAGTTCTTC.

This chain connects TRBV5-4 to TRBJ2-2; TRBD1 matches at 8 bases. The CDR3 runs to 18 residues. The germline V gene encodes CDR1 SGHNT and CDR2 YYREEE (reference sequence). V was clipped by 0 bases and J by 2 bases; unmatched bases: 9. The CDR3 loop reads CASSLAYGQGENTGELFF. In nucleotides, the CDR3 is TGTGCCAGCAGCTTGGCCTATGGACAGGGCGAAAACACCGGGGAGCTGTTTTTT.

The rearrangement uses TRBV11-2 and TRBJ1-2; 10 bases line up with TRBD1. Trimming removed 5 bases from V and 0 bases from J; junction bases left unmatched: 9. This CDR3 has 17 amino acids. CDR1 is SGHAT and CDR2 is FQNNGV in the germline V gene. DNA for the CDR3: TGTGCCAGCAGCCGGGGGGACAGGGGACGAGCTAACTATGGCTACACCTTC. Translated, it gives CASSRGDRGRANYGYTF.

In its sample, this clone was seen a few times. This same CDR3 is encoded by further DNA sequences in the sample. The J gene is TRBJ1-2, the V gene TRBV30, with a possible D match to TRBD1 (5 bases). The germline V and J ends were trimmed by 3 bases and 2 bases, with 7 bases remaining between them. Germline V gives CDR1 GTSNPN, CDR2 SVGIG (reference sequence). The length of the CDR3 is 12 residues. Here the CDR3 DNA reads TGTGCCTGGAGCGGGGGGAACTATGGCTACACCTTC. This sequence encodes CAWSGGNYGYTF.

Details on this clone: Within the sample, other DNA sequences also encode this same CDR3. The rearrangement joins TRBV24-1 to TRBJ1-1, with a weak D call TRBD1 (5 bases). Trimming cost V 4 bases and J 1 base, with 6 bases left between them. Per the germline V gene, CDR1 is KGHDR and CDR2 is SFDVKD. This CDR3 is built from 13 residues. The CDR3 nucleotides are TGTGCCACCAGTGAAGGACAGAACACTGAAGCTTTCTTT. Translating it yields CATSEGQNTEAFF.

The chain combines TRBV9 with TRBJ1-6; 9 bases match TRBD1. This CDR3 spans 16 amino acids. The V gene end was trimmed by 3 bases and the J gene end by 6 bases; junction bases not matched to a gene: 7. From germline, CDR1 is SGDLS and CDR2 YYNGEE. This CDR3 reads CASSANRGLGNSPLHF. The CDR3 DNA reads TGTGCCAGCAGCGCGAACAGGGGGCTCGGTAATTCACCCCTCCACTTT.

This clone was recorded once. As DNA, the CDR3 is TGTGCCATCAGTGCTCGTAAGAGGAACACTGAAGCTTTCTTT. Protein product: CAISARKRNTEAFF. The chain combines TRBV10-3 with TRBJ1-1; D is uncertain. CDR1 ENHRY and CDR2 SYGVKD come from the germline V gene. V lost 4 bases and J 1 base, leaving 10 bases between the germline ends. The CDR3 length is 14 residues.

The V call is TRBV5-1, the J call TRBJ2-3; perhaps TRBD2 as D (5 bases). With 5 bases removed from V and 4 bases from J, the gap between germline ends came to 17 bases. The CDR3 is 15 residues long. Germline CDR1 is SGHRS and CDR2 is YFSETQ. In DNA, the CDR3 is TGCGCCAGCAGTAAGATCGGACTTGACGCAGATACGCAGTATTTT. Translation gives CASSKIGLDADTQYF.

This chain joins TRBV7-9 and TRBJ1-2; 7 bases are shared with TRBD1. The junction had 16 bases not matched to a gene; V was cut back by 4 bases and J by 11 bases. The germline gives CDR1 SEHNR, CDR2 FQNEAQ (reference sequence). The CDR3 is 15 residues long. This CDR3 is CASSSTGVNTLMYTF. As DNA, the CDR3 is TGTGCCAGCAGCTCAACAGGGGTTAACACACTAATGTACACCTTC.

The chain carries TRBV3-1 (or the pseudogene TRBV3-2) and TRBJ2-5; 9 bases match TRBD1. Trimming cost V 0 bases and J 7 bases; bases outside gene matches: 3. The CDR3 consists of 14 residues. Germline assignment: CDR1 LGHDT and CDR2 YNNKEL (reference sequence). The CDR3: CASSQDRQGGTQYF. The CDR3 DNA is TGTGCCAGCAGCCAAGATAGACAGGGGGGGACCCAGTACTTC.

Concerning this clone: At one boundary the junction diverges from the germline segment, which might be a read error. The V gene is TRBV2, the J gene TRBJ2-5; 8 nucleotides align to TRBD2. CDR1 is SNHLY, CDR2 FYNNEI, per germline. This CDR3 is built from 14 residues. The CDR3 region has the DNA TGTGCCCGCAGACCGGGGGGGCTCCAAGAGACCCAGTACTTC. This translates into CARRPGGLQETQYF.

This chain's CDR3 is CASSSATTTGGQHF. CDR3 in DNA: TGTGCCAGCAGCTCAGCCACGACGACGGGTGGCCAGCATTTT. The rearrangement joins TRBV11-2 to TRBJ1-5, with D unresolved. This CDR3 is 14 amino acids long. Germline-derived CDR1 and CDR2 are SGHAT and FQNNGV. Deletions cut 4 bases from V and 12 bases from J, with 19 bases between. The whole variable domain, filled in from reference TRBV11-2 and TRBJ1-5, reads EAGVAQSPRYKIIEKRQSVAFWCNPISGHATLYWYQQILGQGPKLLIQFQNNGVVDDSQLPKDRFSAERLKGVDSTLKIQPAKLEDSAVYLCASSSATTTGGQHFGDGTRLSIL.

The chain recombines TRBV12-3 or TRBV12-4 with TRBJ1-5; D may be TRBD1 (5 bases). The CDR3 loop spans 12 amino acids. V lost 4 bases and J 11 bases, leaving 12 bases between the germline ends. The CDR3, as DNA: TGTGCCAGCAGTTCGGACAATCGAGCCCAGCATTTT. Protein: CASSSDNRAQHF.

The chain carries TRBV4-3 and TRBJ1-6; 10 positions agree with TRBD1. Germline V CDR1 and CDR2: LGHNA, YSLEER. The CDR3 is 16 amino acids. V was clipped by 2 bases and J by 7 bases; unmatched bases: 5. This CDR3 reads CASSQRQGAGNSPLHF. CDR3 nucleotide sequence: TGCGCCAGCAGCCAACGACAGGGGGCCGGGAATTCACCCCTCCACTTT.

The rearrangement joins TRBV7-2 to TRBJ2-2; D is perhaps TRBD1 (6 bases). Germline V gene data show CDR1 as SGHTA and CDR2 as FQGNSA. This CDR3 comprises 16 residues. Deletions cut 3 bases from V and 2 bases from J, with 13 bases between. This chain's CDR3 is CASSFRRTANTGELFF. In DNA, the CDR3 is TGTGCCAGCAGCTTTCGTAGGACAGCAAACACCGGGGAGCTGTTTTTT.

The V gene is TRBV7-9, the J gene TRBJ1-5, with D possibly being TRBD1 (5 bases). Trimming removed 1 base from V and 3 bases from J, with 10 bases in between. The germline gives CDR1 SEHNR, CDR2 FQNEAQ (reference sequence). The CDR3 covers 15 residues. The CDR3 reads CASSLGGSLNQPQHF. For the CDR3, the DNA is TGTGCCAGCAGCTTAGGGGGCAGCCTCAATCAGCCCCAGCATTTT.

The CDR3 spells CARSLRRVIRVRYGYTF. The CDR3, as DNA: TGTGCCAGAAGCTTACGAAGGGTAATCAGGGTTAGGTATGGCTACACCTTC. The rearrangement links TRBV7-5 to TRBJ1-2; the D call of TRBD1 is as the table states it, not checked on the DNA. TRBV7-5 is annotated as a pseudogene. This CDR3 comprises 17 residues.